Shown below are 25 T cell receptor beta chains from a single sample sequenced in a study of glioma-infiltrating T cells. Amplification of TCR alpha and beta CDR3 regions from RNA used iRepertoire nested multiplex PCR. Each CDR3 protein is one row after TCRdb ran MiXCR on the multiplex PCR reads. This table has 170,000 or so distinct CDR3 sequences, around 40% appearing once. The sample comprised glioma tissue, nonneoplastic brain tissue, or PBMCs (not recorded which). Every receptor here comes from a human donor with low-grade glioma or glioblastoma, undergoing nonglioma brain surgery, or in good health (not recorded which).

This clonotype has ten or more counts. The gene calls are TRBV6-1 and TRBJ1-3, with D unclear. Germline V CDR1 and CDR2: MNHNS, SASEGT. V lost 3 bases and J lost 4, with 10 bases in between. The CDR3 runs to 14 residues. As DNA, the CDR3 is TGTGCCAGCAGTGAGCGGGGTGTCGGAAACACCATATATTTT. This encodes CASSERGVGNTIYF.

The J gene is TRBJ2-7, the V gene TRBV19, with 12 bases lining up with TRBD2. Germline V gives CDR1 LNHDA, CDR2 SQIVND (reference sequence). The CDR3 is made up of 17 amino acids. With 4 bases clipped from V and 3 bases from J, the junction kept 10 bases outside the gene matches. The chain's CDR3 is CASSRKLTSGSVYEQYF. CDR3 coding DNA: TGTGCCAGTAGTAGAAAATTGACTAGCGGGAGCGTCTACGAGCAGTACTTC.

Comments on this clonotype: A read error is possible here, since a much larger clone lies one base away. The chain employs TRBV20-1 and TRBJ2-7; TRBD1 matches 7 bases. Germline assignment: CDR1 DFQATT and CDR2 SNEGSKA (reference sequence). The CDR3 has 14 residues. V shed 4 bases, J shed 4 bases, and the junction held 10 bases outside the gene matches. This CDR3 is CSATTPGQRYEQYF. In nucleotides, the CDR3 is TGCAGTGCTACGACTCCGGGACAGAGGTACGAGCAGTACTTC.

CDR3 DNA sequence: TGCAGCTTGCGCGGGGGTACAGGAGAGACCCAGTACTTC. As protein: CSLRGGTGETQYF. This chain connects TRBV29-1 to TRBJ2-5; 7 bases align to TRBD2. From germline, CDR1 is SQVTM and CDR2 ANQGSEA. J lost 4 bases, V lost 8 bases, and 10 bases had no gene match. This CDR3 has 13 residues. The variable domain in full, completed from reference TRBV29-1 and TRBJ2-5, reads SAVISQKPSRDICQRGTSLTIQCQVDSQVTMMFWYRQQPGQSLTLIATANQGSEATYESGFVIDKFPISRPNLTFSTLTVSNMSPEDSSIYLCSLRGGTGETQYFGPGTRLLVL.

As DNA, the CDR3 is TGTGCTTTCGGAGAGGAAATGAACACTGAAGCTTTCTTT. This gives the protein CAFGEEMNTEAFF. V and J are TRBV2 and TRBJ1-1, with unresolved D. Germline V gives CDR1 SNHLY, CDR2 FYNNEI. CDR3 size: 13 residues. Variable domain in full (rest from reference TRBV2 and TRBJ1-1): EPEVTQTPSHQVTQMGQEVILRCVPISNHLYFYWYRQILGQKVEFLVSFYNNEISEKSEIFDDQFSVERPDGSNFTLKIRSTKLEDSAMYFCAFGEEMNTEAFFGQGTRLTVV.

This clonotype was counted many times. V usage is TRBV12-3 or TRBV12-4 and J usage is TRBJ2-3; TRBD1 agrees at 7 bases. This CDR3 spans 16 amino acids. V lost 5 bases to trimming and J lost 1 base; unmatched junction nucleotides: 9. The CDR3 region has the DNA TGTGCCAGCAGTGACGGGGACAGAGACGGCACAGATACGCAGTATTTT. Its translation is CASSDGDRDGTDTQYF.

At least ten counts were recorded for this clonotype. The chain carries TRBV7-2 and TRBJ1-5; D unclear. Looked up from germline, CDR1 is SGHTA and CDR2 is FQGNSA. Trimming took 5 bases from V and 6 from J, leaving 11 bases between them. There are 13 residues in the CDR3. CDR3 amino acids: CASSVVDGQPQHF. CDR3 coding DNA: TGTGCCAGCAGCGTGGTAGATGGTCAGCCCCAGCATTTT.

CDR3 residues: CSVVTGGEKLFF. The CDR3 DNA reads as TGCAGCGTTGTAACAGGGGGAGAAAAACTGTTTTTT. The V and J genes are TRBV29-1 and TRBJ1-4, with 8 nucleotides matching TRBD1. From germline, CDR1 is SQVTM and CDR2 ANQGSEA. The CDR3 has 12 residues. Trimming at V came to 4 bases and at J to 8 bases, leaving 3 bases not matched to a gene.

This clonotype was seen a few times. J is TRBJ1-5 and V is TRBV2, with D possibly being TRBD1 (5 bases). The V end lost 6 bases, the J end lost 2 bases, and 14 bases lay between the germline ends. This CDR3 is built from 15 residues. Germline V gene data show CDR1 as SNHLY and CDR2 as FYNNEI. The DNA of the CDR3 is TGTGCCAGCAGCGGCTTTGACAGACGCAATCAGCCCCAGCATTTT. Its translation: CASSGFDRRNQPQHF.

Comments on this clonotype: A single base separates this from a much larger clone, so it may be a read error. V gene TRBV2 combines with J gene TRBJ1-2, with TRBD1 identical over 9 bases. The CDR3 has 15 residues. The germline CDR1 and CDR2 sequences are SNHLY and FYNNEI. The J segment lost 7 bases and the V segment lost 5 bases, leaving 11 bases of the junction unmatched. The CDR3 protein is CASSRSRDRVGGYTF. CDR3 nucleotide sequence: TGTGCCAGCAGTCGGTCCCGGGACAGGGTTGGTGGCTACACCTTC.

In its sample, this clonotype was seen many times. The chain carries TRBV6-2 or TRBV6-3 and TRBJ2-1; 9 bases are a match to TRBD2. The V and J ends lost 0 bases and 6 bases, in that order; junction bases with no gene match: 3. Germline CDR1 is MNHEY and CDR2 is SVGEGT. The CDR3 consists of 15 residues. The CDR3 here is CASSYSAGGTNEQFF. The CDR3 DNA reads TGTGCCAGCAGTTACTCGGCGGGAGGGACCAATGAGCAGTTCTTC.

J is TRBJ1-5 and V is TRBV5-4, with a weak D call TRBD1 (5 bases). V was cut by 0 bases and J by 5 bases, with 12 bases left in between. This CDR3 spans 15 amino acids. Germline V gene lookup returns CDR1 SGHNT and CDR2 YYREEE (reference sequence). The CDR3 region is CASSLVPGTDQPQHF. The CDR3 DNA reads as TGTGCCAGCAGCTTGGTCCCAGGGACCGATCAGCCCCAGCATTTT.

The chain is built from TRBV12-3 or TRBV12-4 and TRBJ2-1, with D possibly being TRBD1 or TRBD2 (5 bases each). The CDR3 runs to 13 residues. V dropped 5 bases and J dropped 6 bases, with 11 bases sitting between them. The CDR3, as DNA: TGTGCCAGCAGTCCTGAGGGGTTCAATGAGCAGTTCTTC. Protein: CASSPEGFNEQFF.

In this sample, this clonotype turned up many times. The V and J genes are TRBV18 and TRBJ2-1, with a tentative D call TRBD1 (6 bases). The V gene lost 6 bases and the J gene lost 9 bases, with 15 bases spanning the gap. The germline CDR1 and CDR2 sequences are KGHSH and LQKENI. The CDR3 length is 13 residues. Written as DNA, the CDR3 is TGTGCCAGCTCCCTTACTGGGGGCCGTGAGCAGTTCTTC. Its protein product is CASSLTGGREQFF.

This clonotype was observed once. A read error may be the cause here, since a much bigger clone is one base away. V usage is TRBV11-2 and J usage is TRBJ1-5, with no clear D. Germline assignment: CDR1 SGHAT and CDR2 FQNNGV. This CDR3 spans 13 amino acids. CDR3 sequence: CASRLGHGQPQHF. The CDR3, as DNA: TGTGCCAGCAGATTAGGTCACGGGCAGCCCCAGCATTTT.

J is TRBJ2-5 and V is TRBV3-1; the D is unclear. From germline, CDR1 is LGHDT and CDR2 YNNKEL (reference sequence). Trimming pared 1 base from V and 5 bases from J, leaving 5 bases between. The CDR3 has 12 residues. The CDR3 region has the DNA TGTGCCAGCAGCCAAGTAATCGAGACCCAGTACTTC. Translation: CASSQVIETQYF.

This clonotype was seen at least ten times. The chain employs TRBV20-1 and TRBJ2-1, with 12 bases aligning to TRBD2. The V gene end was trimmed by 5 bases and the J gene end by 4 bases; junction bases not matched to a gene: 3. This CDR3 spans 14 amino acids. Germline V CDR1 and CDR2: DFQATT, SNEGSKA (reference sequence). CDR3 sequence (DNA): TGCAGTGCTTTTCTAGCGGGGGGGTACAATGAGCAGTTCTTC. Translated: CSAFLAGGYNEQFF.

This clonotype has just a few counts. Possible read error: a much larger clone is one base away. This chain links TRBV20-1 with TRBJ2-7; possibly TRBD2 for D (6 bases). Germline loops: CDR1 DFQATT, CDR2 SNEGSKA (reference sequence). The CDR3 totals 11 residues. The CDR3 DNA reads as TGCAGTGCACCGACTAGTCACGAGAAGTACTTC. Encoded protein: CSAPTSHEKYF.

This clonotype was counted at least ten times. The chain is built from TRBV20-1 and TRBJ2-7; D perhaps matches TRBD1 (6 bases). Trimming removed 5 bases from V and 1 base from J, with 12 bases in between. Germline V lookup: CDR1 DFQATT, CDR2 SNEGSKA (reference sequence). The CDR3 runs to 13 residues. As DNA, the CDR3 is TGCAGTGCTTTCGCAGGGGCATCCTACGAGCAGTACTTC. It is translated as CSAFAGASYEQYF.

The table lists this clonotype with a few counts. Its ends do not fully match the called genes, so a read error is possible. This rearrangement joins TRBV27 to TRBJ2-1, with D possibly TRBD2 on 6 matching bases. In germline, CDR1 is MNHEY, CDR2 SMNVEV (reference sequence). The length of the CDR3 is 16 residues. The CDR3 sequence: CASRGMGLPPYNEKFF. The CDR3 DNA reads TGTGCCAGCAGGGGGATGGGACTCCCTCCTTACAATGAGAAGTTCTTC.

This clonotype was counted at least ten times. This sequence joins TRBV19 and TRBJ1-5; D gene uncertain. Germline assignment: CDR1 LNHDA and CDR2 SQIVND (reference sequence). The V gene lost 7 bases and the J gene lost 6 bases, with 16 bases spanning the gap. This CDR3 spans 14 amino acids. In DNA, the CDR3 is TGTGCCAGTACCATGGATCCGGGTTCTCAGCCCCAGCATTTT. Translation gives CASTMDPGSQPQHF.

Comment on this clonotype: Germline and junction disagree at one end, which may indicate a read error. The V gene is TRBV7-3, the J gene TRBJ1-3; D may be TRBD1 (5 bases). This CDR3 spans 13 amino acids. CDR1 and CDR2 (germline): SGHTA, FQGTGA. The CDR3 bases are TGTACCAGCAGCTTCGGGGGGTCGGACACCATATATTTT. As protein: CTSSFGGSDTIYF.

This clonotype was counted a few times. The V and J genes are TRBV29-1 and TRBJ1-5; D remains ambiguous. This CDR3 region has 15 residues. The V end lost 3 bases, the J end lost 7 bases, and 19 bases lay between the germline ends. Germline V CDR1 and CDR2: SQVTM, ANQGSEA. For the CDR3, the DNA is TGCAGCGTTGATCCCTCTGGGAAGGAGGACCAGCCCCAGCATTTT. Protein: CSVDPSGKEDQPQHF.

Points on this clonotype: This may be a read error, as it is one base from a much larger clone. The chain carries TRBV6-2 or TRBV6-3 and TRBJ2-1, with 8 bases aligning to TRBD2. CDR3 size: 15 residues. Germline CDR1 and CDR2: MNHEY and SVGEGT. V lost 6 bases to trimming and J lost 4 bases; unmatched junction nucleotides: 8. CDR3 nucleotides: TGTGCCAGCAGATCTCCGCTAGCGGGTTACAATGAGCAGTTCTTC. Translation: CASRSPLAGYNEQFF.

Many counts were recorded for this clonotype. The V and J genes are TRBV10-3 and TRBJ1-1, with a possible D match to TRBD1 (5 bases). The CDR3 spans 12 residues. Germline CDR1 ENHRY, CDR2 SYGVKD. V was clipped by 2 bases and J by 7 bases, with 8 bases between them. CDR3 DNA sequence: TGTGCCATCAGTGAGCCCGACAGTGAAGCTTTCTTT. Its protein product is CAISEPDSEAFF.